This T cell receptor (beta chain) comes out of a study of CD8 T cells in Susac syndrome. Study-wide findings and caveats: The authors acknowledged that their TCR sequencing and HLA analysis involved a relatively small number of individuals.

CD8+ and CD4+ T cells circulating in blood were sequenced for TCR beta. This clonotype was counted between two and nine times. Its antigen is unknown. Germline CDR1 reads SGHVT; CDR2 reads SQSDAQ. This CDR3 is built from 15 residues. Trimming took 8 bases from V and 4 from J, leaving 20 bases between them. The RNA input was about 0.5 to 1 ug, and it was reverse transcribed with random hexamers. TCRdb re-derived calls from the immunoSEQ multiplex PCR reads in MiXCR, one entry per CDR3 protein. Of about 440,000 distinct CDR3 sequences in the sample, more than 80% were seen once. The TCR was taken from a human donor with multiple sclerosis. Sample: CD8+ T cells from PBMCs. J is TRBJ1-1 and V is TRBV7-4; D may be TRBD1 (6 bases). In DNA form, the CDR3 reads TGTGCCAGCGGACCCCAAGGGGGGTTGGGCACTGAAGCTTTCTTT. Encoded protein: CASGPQGGLGTEAFF.